The sample holds one count of the clone carrying this TCR beta chain. The data are from a study of shared clonotypes between healthy human individuals. The assay was immunoSEQ multiplex PCR, and TCRdb's table has in-frame clones only and misses some. The table records around 2.5 million clones, over 85% of them present only once. The clonotype was recovered from a man in his late teens or twenties in good health. Some clones in this sample may be carry-over from other donors' samples. Sample: naive CD4+ T cells from PBMCs. Specified subset: CD45RA+ positively selected.

CDR3 coding DNA: TGTGCCAGCAGTATCGGGACAGGAAGGATCGGGGAGCTGTTTTTT. Encoded protein: CASSIGTGRIGELFF. The chain combines TRBV27 with TRBJ2-2, with 8 positions matching TRBD1. Germline V CDR1 and CDR2: MNHEY, SMNVEV (reference sequence). With V trimmed by 5 bases and J by 7 bases, 9 bases remained unmatched. The CDR3 length is 15 residues.